The next 14 T cell receptor beta chains were all read from a single sample in a study of CD8 T cells in ankylosing spondylitis. For these TCRs, the target antigens are not known. Whole-study findings and limits: Among TCR beta sequences, a motif of several highly homologous variants appeared characteristic of ankylosing spondylitis blood.

TCRdb re-called the 5' RACE reads with MiXCR, one entry per CDR3 protein. The sample consists of some 220,000 distinct CDR3 sequences, just under 7.5% of them appearing once. Sequencing was carried out using blood, either unsorted or a sorted T cell fraction (not recorded which). Every receptor here comes from a male donor with ankylosing spondylitis.

This clonotype was seen many times. The chain recombines TRBV4-3 with TRBJ2-5; D perhaps matches TRBD1 (5 bases). CDR3 length equals 16 residues. Germline CDR1 reads LGHNA; CDR2 reads YSLEER. Deletions cut 4 bases from V and 1 base from J, with 16 bases between. CDR3: CASSLNPRTPQETQYF. The CDR3 DNA reads as TGCGCCAGCAGCCTGAACCCCCGGACACCCCAAGAGACCCAGTACTTC.

Many counts were recorded for this clonotype. The chain links TRBV28 to TRBJ2-5; no firm D call. Germline lookup yields CDR1 MDHEN and CDR2 SYDVKM. Between the trimmed V and J ends, which lost 3 bases and 3 bases, there was a span of 11 bases. The CDR3 covers 14 residues. This chain's CDR3 is CASSFPQSKETQYF. Here the CDR3 DNA reads TGTGCCAGCAGTTTTCCCCAGTCTAAAGAGACCCAGTACTTC.

This clonotype has at least ten counts. The chain carries TRBV10-3 and TRBJ1-1, with D hard to call. Per germline, CDR1 ENHRY and CDR2 SYGVKD. V was pared by 9 bases and J by 7 bases, with 15 bases between. CDR3 length equals 12 residues. The CDR3 reads CAIWAQTGEAFF. The CDR3 DNA reads as TGTGCCATATGGGCCCAGACCGGTGAAGCTTTCTTT.

This clonotype was seen repeatedly, ten times or more. The rearrangement joins TRBV10-3 to TRBJ2-1; D perhaps matches TRBD2 (7 bases). V lost 6 bases, J lost 5 bases, and 11 bases lay in between. The CDR3 is 13 amino acids. The germline CDR1 and CDR2 sequences are ENHRY and SYGVKD. As DNA, the CDR3 is TGTGCCATCAGGCTAGGGGGGGACAATGAGCAGTTCTTC. Translating it yields CAIRLGGDNEQFF.

This clonotype was observed at least ten times. The rearrangement uses TRBV20-1 and TRBJ2-1, with TRBD2 identical over 8 bases. CDR3 length: 14 residues. Looked up from germline, CDR1 is DFQATT and CDR2 is SNEGSKA (reference sequence). The J segment lost 9 bases and the V segment lost 1 base, leaving 8 bases of the junction unmatched. In nucleotides, the CDR3 is TGCAGTGCTAGAGCCGGGACTAGTCACCTTGAGCAGTTCTTC. It is translated as CSARAGTSHLEQFF.

This clonotype was seen a handful of times. The genes are TRBV5-1 and TRBJ2-5; 8 bases align to TRBD2. This CDR3 is 14 amino acids long. Germline-derived CDR1 and CDR2 are SGHRS and YFSETQ. V gave up 0 bases and J gave up 4 bases; unmatched junction bases: 2. In DNA, the CDR3 is TGCGCCAGCAGCTTGGGGACTAGCAGAGAGACCCAGTACTTC. This sequence encodes CASSLGTSRETQYF. The full variable domain, completed using reference TRBV5-1 and TRBJ2-5, is KAGVTQTPRYLIKTRGQQVTLSCSPISGHRSVSWYQQTPGQGLQFLFEYFSETQRNKGNFPGRFSGRQFSNSRSEMNVSTLELGDSALYLCASSLGTSRETQYFGPGTRLLVL.

This clonotype was detected many times. The chain has TRBV7-9 and TRBJ2-7; D may match TRBD1 or TRBD2 (5 bases each). The CDR3 spans 16 residues. Germline loops: CDR1 SEHNR, CDR2 FQNEAQ (reference sequence). The germline V and J ends were trimmed by 1 base and 1 base, with 14 bases remaining between them. The CDR3 loop is CASSLGRGTESYEQYF. CDR3 nucleotide sequence: TGTGCCAGCAGCTTAGGACGAGGGACGGAGTCCTACGAGCAGTACTTC.

This clonotype was counted at least ten times. The J gene is TRBJ2-2, the V gene TRBV12-3 or TRBV12-4; 11 bases are a match to TRBD1. With V trimmed by 6 bases and J by 5 bases, 5 bases remained unmatched. This CDR3 region has 15 residues. CDR3 sequence (DNA): TGTGCCAGCAGGACCCGGGACAGGGGGACCGGGGAGCTGTTTTTT. Its protein product is CASRTRDRGTGELFF.

This clonotype appeared many times. The V call is TRBV20-1, the J call TRBJ2-1; D possibly corresponds to TRBD2 (6 bases). CDR3 length: 15 amino acids. The germline V gene encodes CDR1 DFQATT and CDR2 SNEGSKA (reference sequence). Trimming took off 0 bases at V and 0 bases at J, with 9 bases between the two ends. This CDR3 reads CSARDRRDSYNEQFF. The CDR3 nucleotides are TGCAGTGCTAGAGATCGGCGGGACTCCTACAATGAGCAGTTCTTC.

V gene TRBV10-1 combines with J gene TRBJ2-2, with D perhaps given as TRBD1 or TRBD2 (5 bases each). In germline, CDR1 is WNHNN, CDR2 SYGVQD (reference sequence). V lost 2 bases and J lost 0, with 16 bases in between. The CDR3 consists of 18 residues. The CDR3 region is CASSEIGVTGPNTGELFF. Written as DNA, the CDR3 is TGCGCCAGCAGTGAGATTGGGGTCACGGGGCCGAACACCGGGGAGCTGTTTTTT.

This clonotype was seen many times. The chain couples TRBV20-1 to TRBJ1-2, with D tentatively TRBD1 (5 bases). The V and J ends lost 5 bases and 4 bases respectively, with 8 bases between them. This CDR3 is built from 11 residues. Germline lookup yields CDR1 DFQATT and CDR2 SNEGSKA (reference sequence). CDR3 in amino acids: CSAGTSYGYTF. CDR3 in DNA: TGCAGTGCTGGGACTAGCTATGGCTACACCTTC.

This clonotype was detected only a few times. The V call is TRBV6-2 or TRBV6-3, the J call TRBJ2-1; D is unresolved. With 2 bases removed from V and 8 bases from J, the gap between germline ends came to 13 bases. This CDR3 contains 14 residues. The germline CDR1 and CDR2 sequences are MNHEY and SVGEGT. This CDR3 is CASSYGLLSHEQFF. DNA for the CDR3: TGTGCCAGCAGTTACGGTTTGCTTAGCCATGAGCAGTTCTTC.

The sample holds many counts of this clonotype. This chain links TRBV5-1 with TRBJ1-1; D gene unclear. CDR1 is SGHRS, CDR2 YFSETQ, per germline. The CDR3 totals 15 residues. Trimming stripped 1 base from V and 1 base from J, with 11 bases between. CDR3: CASSLTPGSNTEAFF. The CDR3 DNA reads TGCGCCAGCAGCTTGACTCCTGGATCGAACACTGAAGCTTTCTTT.

This clonotype showed up many times. The chain uses TRBV3-1 and TRBJ2-1; 11 nucleotides agree with TRBD2. CDR3 length: 17 residues. Germline values: CDR1 LGHDT, CDR2 YNNKEL (reference sequence). V lost 1 base, J lost 5 bases, and 7 bases stayed unmatched. CDR3 sequence (DNA): TGTGCCAGCAGCCAAGGTACTAGCGGGAGATATAACAATGAGCAGTTCTTC. Translating gives CASSQGTSGRYNNEQFF.